These 11 T cell receptor beta chains were all obtained from the same sample, sequenced in a study of blood T cell repertoires in COVID-19. Profiled with immunoSEQ multiplex PCR; TCRdb holds only in-frame clones, not every one. The sample yields over 200,000 clones, around 83% seen once. The sequenced material came from peripheral blood. The origin of the receptors is an elderly man with acute or convalescent COVID-19.

This clone was counted many times. The chain recombines TRBV11-3 with TRBJ2-7; TRBD1 might be the D (6 bases). In germline, CDR1 is SGHNT, CDR2 YENEEA. The CDR3 totals 13 residues. V lost 4 bases, J lost 3 bases, and 10 bases lay in between. CDR3 protein: CASSSSDSYEQYF. The CDR3 DNA follows: TGTGCCAGCAGCTCCTCGGACAGCTACGAGCAGTACTTC.

The chain carries TRBV5-1 and TRBJ2-5, with 7 bases fitting TRBD1. Trimming took 2 bases from V and 2 from J; bases not matched to a gene: 3. Germline assignment: CDR1 SGHRS and CDR2 YFSETQ. This CDR3 has 14 residues. CDR3 amino acids: CASSFTTGQETQYF. The DNA for the CDR3 is TGCGCCAGCAGCTTCACGACAGGGCAAGAGACCCAGTACTTC.

The chain links TRBV6-1 to TRBJ1-5; D unclear. Per germline, CDR1 MNHNS and CDR2 SASEGT. CDR3 length: 13 residues. V lost 2 bases to trimming and J lost 9 bases, with 11 bases between them. CDR3 bases: TGTGCCAGCAGTGAAACACGACTCTTGCCCCAGCATTTT. The encoded protein is CASSETRLLPQHF.

The rearrangement uses TRBV4-1 and TRBJ1-3; weak D call: TRBD1 (5 bases). Germline lookup yields CDR1 MGHRA and CDR2 YSYEKL. Trimming removed 0 bases at V and 5 bases at J, with 11 bases between. This CDR3 spans 15 amino acids. CDR3 nucleotides: TGCGCCAGCAGCCAAGATAGTCAGGGAAGAAACACCATATATTTT. It specifies CASSQDSQGRNTIYF.

The rearrangement links TRBV7-9 to TRBJ1-2; 7 bases fit TRBD1. Germline V lookup: CDR1 SEHNR, CDR2 FQNEAQ (reference sequence). This CDR3 comprises 15 residues. Unmatched junction bases numbered 7, after V lost 1 base and J lost 5 bases. This chain's CDR3 is CASSLEGGVGYGYTF. CDR3 coding DNA: TGTGCCAGCAGCTTAGAAGGGGGCGTAGGATATGGCTACACCTTC.

This clone has a single count. The chain carries TRBV28 and TRBJ2-3; D is perhaps TRBD2 (5 bases). Germline V gives CDR1 MDHEN, CDR2 SYDVKM. The CDR3 is made up of 14 amino acids. Trimming took 6 bases from V and 3 from J, leaving 13 bases between them. The CDR3 here is CASRAGGITDTQYF. For the CDR3, the DNA is TGTGCCAGCAGGGCGGGTGGGATTACAGATACGCAGTATTTT.

This clone was observed a handful of times. The CDR3 sequence is CASSTQGFEQFF. CDR3 coding DNA: TGTGCCAGTAGTACACAGGGTTTTGAGCAGTTCTTC. The J gene is TRBJ2-1, the V gene TRBV19; perhaps TRBD1 as D (6 bases). V was trimmed by 4 bases and J by 9 bases, leaving 10 bases between them. The CDR3 is made up of 12 amino acids. CDR1 LNHDA and CDR2 SQIVND come from the germline V gene (reference sequence).

The rearrangement joins TRBV29-1 to TRBJ1-2; perhaps TRBD1 as D (6 bases). Trimming removed 7 bases from V and 0 bases from J, with 24 bases in between. Germline CDR1 SQVTM, CDR2 ANQGSEA. This CDR3 spans 17 amino acids. CDR3 loop: CSARLGGGGAANYGYTF. For the CDR3, the DNA is TGCAGCGCCCGGCTCGGCGGGGGGGGCGCAGCTAACTATGGCTACACCTTC. Together with reference TRBV29-1 and TRBJ1-2, the CDR3 gives the full variable domain: SAVISQKPSRDICQRGTSLTIQCQVDSQVTMMFWYRQQPGQSLTLIATANQGSEATYESGFVIDKFPISRPNLTFSTLTVSNMSPEDSSIYLCSARLGGGGAANYGYTFGSGTRLTVV.

This chain connects TRBV5-4 to TRBJ1-1; 9 nucleotides line up with TRBD1. This CDR3 comprises 12 residues. After removal of 2 bases from V and 9 bases from J, the junction contained 2 bases not matched to a gene. The germline gives CDR1 SGHNT, CDR2 YYREEE (reference sequence). CDR3 nucleotides: TGTGCCAGCAGCTTAGGACAGGGGCAAGCTTTCTTT. It codes for CASSLGQGQAFF.

The chain is built from TRBV20-1 and TRBJ1-4, with unresolved D. Between the trimmed V and J ends, which lost 4 bases and 7 bases, there was a span of 7 bases. Per germline, CDR1 DFQATT and CDR2 SNEGSKA (reference sequence). The CDR3 totals 11 residues. The CDR3 region has the DNA TGCAGTGCTACCGGAGGTGAAAAACTGTTTTTT. This codes for CSATGGEKLFF.

The genes are TRBV6-5 and TRBJ2-5; D possibly corresponds to TRBD1 (6 bases). The CDR3 consists of 14 residues. In germline, CDR1 is MNHEY, CDR2 SVGAGI. V lost 2 bases to trimming and J lost 5 bases, with 12 bases between them. CDR3 region: CASSYPSGGETQYF. CDR3 sequence (DNA): TGTGCCAGCAGTTACCCTAGTGGGGGCGAGACCCAGTACTTC.